This T cell receptor beta chain appears in the sequencing data of a study of cytomegalovirus exposure and HLA in healthy donors. Findings and caveats of the study: The investigators catalogued some 150 TCR beta chains as cytomegalovirus-associated. Highly shared sequence variants in one cluster were likely a sequencing artifact.

This PCR relied on a set of 60 Vbeta primers and 13 Jbeta primers. Using immunoSEQ multiplex PCR, the repertoire was profiled, and TCRdb retains in-frame clones only, with some absent. The sample holds 150,000 to 200,000 clones, under 85% seen once. Trimming removed 7 bases from V and 3 bases from J; junction bases left unmatched: 12. There are 18 residues in the CDR3. From germline, CDR1 is SGHRS and CDR2 YFSETQ. With respect to this clone: What it binds is unknown.

The sample comprised PBMCs. The receptor's source is a woman in her 30s in good health and CMV-seronegative. The chain couples TRBV5-1 to TRBJ2-1; 14 bases are shared with TRBD2. The CDR3 DNA sequence: TGCGCCAGCGAACCGCGAGGGACTAGCGGGGGAAACTACAATGAGCAGTTCTTC. It specifies CASEPRGTSGGNYNEQFF.